This section outlines one T cell receptor beta chain sequence together with its context. Original analysis: The authors estimated nucleated cell counts from reference gene primer amplification. Assay used: immunoSEQ multiplex PCR; TCRdb lists only in-frame clones, some missing. That table furnishes V, J and clone size, whereas the DNA furnished D and trimming. The sample carries roughly 250,000 clones, nearly 90% recorded once. This sample is drawn from a study of blood T cell repertoires in COVID-19. This CDR3 region has 15 residues. Germline CDR1 is LGHNA and CDR2 is YNFKEQ. V lost 0 bases, J lost 4 bases, and 12 bases lay in between.

Sequenced material: peripheral blood. The receptor was isolated from a woman aged 40-49 years who had recovered from COVID-19. V is TRBV4-2 and J is TRBJ1-2; no clear D. CDR3 region: CASSQDLAEGYGYTF. DNA of the CDR3: TGTGCCAGCAGCCAAGATTTAGCGGAGGGCTATGGCTACACCTTC.